These T cell receptor beta chains were read from a single sample in a study of OX40 agonist ivuxolimab in advanced cancers. Using immunoSEQ multiplex PCR, the repertoire was profiled, and TCRdb retains in-frame clones only, with some absent. The sample shows some 78,000 clones, roughly nine tenths of them seen only once. The starting material was CD4+ or CD8+ T cells sorted from blood, obtained in a trial of the OX40 agonist ivuxolimab. Receptors were obtained from an adult with an advanced solid tumor such as melanoma, head and neck, liver or kidney cancer. Both conserved end residues are part of each CDR3. The D gene is left open where the match is weak. Clone size, where shown, is once, few, many, or a class for clones that have expanded.

size: few
V: TRBV18
D: .
J: TRBJ1-2
CDR3: CASSPETYGYTF
DNA: TGTGCCAGCTCACCGGAAACCTATGGCTACACCTTC

size: .
V: TRBV6-1
D: .
J: TRBJ2-7
CDR3: CASSLDQTTNEQYF
DNA: TGTGCCAGCAGCCTGGACCAAACGACCAACGAGCAGTACTTC

size: .
V: TRBV28
D: .
J: TRBJ1-2
CDR3: CASSLPGTYPLIYGYTF
DNA: TGTGCCAGCAGTCTCCCAGGAACCTATCCCCTGATCTATGGCTACACCTTC

size: .
V: TRBV11-2
D: .
J: TRBJ1-3
CDR3: CASSLLPSGNTIYF
DNA: TGTGCCAGCAGCTTACTCCCCTCTGGAAACACCATATATTTT

size: .
V: TRBV7-2
D: .
J: TRBJ1-6
CDR3: CASSSIGGVSPLHF
DNA: TGTGCCAGCAGCTCAATCGGGGGTGTCTCACCCCTCCACTTT

size: .
V: TRBV5-1
D: TRBD1
J: TRBJ2-3
CDR3: CASSLEGGTDTQYF
DNA: TGCGCCAGCAGCTTGGAAGGGGGCACGGATACGCAGTATTTT

size: .
V: TRBV2
D: TRBD1
J: TRBJ2-5
CDR3: CASSANRGTETQYF
DNA: TGTGCCAGCAGTGCGAACAGGGGGACGGAGACCCAGTACTTC

size: .
V: TRBV7-8
D: .
J: TRBJ2-7
CDR3: CASSPYRLRVYEQYF
DNA: TGTGCCAGCAGCCCCTACAGGCTCCGGGTATACGAGCAGTACTTC

size: .
V: TRBV6-5
D: .
J: TRBJ2-7
CDR3: CASSSPTGYEQYF
DNA: TGTGCCAGCAGTTCACCGACGGGTTACGAGCAGTACTTC

size: .
V: TRBV5-6
D: TRBD1
J: TRBJ1-4
CDR3: CASSTGTGEKLFF
DNA: TGTGCCAGCAGCACCGGGACAGGCGAAAAACTGTTTTTT

size: .
V: TRBV28
D: .
J: TRBJ1-1
CDR3: CASSFTIGTEAFF
DNA: TGTGCCAGCAGTTTCACGATAGGGACTGAAGCTTTCTTT

size: .
V: TRBV5-8
D: .
J: TRBJ1-1
CDR3: CASSLFGNTEAFF
DNA: TGTGCCAGCAGCTTGTTCGGGAACACTGAAGCTTTCTTT

size: few
V: TRBV5-1
D: .
J: TRBJ2-5
CDR3: CASSLEGEETQYF
DNA: TGCGCCAGCAGCTTGGAGGGTGAAGAGACCCAGTACTTC

size: .
V: TRBV2
D: TRBD2
J: TRBJ2-1
CDR3: CASSEREGGNEQFF
DNA: TGTGCCAGCAGCGAGCGGGAGGGCGGGAATGAGCAGTTCTTC

size: once
V: TRBV7-2
D: TRBD2
J: TRBJ2-5
CDR3: CASSLYLYSLAGGRETQYF
DNA: TGTGCCAGCAGCTTATACCTGTACTCCCTAGCGGGGGGTCGGGAGACCCAGTACTTC

size: once
V: TRBV5-4
D: .
J: TRBJ2-4
CDR3: CASSPPGLGNIQYF
DNA: TGTGCCAGCAGCCCCCCCGGCCTTGGGAACATTCAGTACTTC

size: once
V: TRBV4-1
D: TRBD1
J: TRBJ1-5
CDR3: CASSVQGAGQPQHF
DNA: TGCGCCAGCAGCGTACAGGGGGCCGGACAGCCCCAGCATTTT

size: .
V: TRBV18
D: .
J: TRBJ1-6
CDR3: CASSPPADTPLHF
DNA: TGTGCCAGCTCACCACCGGCCGACACACCCCTCCACTTT

size: .
V: TRBV5-1
D: TRBD2
J: TRBJ2-3
CDR3: CASSIGLATDTQYF
DNA: TGCGCCAGCAGTATAGGACTAGCTACAGATACGCAGTATTTT

size: .
V: TRBV27
D: .
J: TRBJ1-2
CDR3: CASSLLIPRGYTF
DNA: TGTGCCAGCAGTCTCCTTATACCGCGGGGCTACACCTTC

size: .
V: TRBV6-6
D: .
J: TRBJ1-2
CDR3: CASSYSARYTF
DNA: TGTGCCAGCAGTTACTCGGCCCGCTACACCTTC

size: .
V: TRBV7-2
D: TRBD2
J: TRBJ2-5
CDR3: CASSPRGGELETQYF
DNA: TGTGCCAGCAGCCCCCGGGGGGGGGAGTTGGAGACCCAGTACTTC

size: few
V: TRBV2
D: .
J: TRBJ2-3
CDR3: CASSAVGYGGADTQYF
DNA: TGTGCCAGCAGTGCGGTTGGCTACGGAGGCGCAGATACGCAGTATTTT

size: .
V: TRBV2
D: .
J: TRBJ1-2
CDR3: CASTSQRLSYGYTF
DNA: TGTGCCAGCACCTCTCAACGACTGAGCTATGGCTACACCTTC

size: .
V: TRBV10-3
D: TRBD1
J: TRBJ1-1
CDR3: CAIRAGGDWNTEAFF
DNA: TGTGCCATCAGGGCAGGGGGCGATTGGAACACTGAAGCTTTCTTT

size: .
V: TRBV5-1
D: .
J: TRBJ1-6
CDR3: CASSLGPGPNNSPLHF
DNA: TGCGCCAGCAGCTTGGGGCCGGGGCCTAATAATTCACCCCTCCACTTT

size: .
V: TRBV10-1
D: .
J: TRBJ1-1
CDR3: CASSESPGRQGTEAFF
DNA: TGCGCCAGCAGTGAGTCGCCGGGCAGACAAGGCACTGAAGCTTTCTTT

size: .
V: TRBV19
D: TRBD1
J: TRBJ2-7
CDR3: CASEGQGKRQYF
DNA: TGTGCCAGTGAGGGACAGGGGAAAAGGCAGTACTTC

size: .
V: TRBV2
D: .
J: TRBJ2-1
CDR3: CASSAGTIGDEQFF
DNA: TGTGCCAGCAGCGCCGGGACCATCGGCGATGAGCAGTTCTTC

size: few
V: TRBV11-3
D: TRBD2
J: TRBJ2-5
CDR3: CASSKGLAGEETQYF
DNA: TGTGCCAGCAGTAAGGGACTAGCGGGAGAAGAGACCCAGTACTTC

size: .
V: TRBV7-7
D: .
J: TRBJ2-2
CDR3: CASSQRGADTGELFF
DNA: TGTGCTAGCAGCCAGCGAGGCGCCGACACCGGGGAGCTGTTTTTT

size: .
V: TRBV28
D: .
J: TRBJ2-1
CDR3: CASSLFFLTVYNEQFF
DNA: TGTGCCAGCAGTTTGTTTTTCTTGACAGTATACAATGAGCAGTTCTTC

size: .
V: TRBV7-2
D: .
J: TRBJ1-1
CDR3: CAAQRGDNTEAFF
DNA: TGTGCCGCCCAAAGGGGGGATAACACTGAAGCTTTCTTT

size: once
V: TRBV19
D: TRBD1
J: TRBJ2-1
CDR3: CASSINRGPENEQFF
DNA: TGTGCCAGTAGTATAAACAGGGGGCCCGAGAATGAGCAGTTCTTC

size: .
V: TRBV6-4
D: .
J: TRBJ1-1
CDR3: CASSDSQLGAFF
DNA: TGTGCCAGCAGTGACTCCCAACTGGGAGCTTTCTTT

size: .
V: TRBV1
D: .
J: TRBJ1-5
CDR3: CTSSQRTRGNQPQHF
DNA: TGCACCAGCAGCCAAAGGACCAGGGGAAATCAGCCCCAGCATTTT

size: .
V: TRBV21-1
D: .
J: TRBJ2-1
CDR3: CASSKGRPQGGNEQFF
DNA: TGTGCCAGCAGCAAAGGTAGGCCCCAGGGGGGGAATGAGCAGTTCTTC

size: .
V: TRBV21-1
D: .
J: TRBJ1-1
CDR3: CASSTRRNTEAFF
DNA: TGTGCCAGCAGCACTCGTCGGAACACTGAAGCTTTCTTT

size: .
V: TRBV6-5
D: TRBD1
J: TRBJ1-5
CDR3: CASSPTGASNQPQHF
DNA: TGTGCCAGCAGTCCAACAGGGGCGAGCAATCAGCCCCAGCATTTT

size: .
V: TRBV28
D: TRBD1
J: TRBJ1-2
CDR3: CASSSADRDYGYTF
DNA: TGTGCCAGCAGCTCCGCGGACAGGGACTATGGCTACACCTTC

size: .
V: TRBV5-1
D: .
J: TRBJ2-3
CDR3: CASSTREGADTQYF
DNA: TGCGCCAGCAGCACCCGAGAGGGCGCAGATACGCAGTATTTT

size: .
V: TRBV6-6
D: .
J: TRBJ2-5
CDR3: CASLRGPRGQETQYF
DNA: TGTGCCAGCCTCAGGGGACCCCGAGGGCAAGAGACCCAGTACTTC

size: .
V: TRBV18
D: .
J: TRBJ2-3
CDR3: CASSRLPGASADTQYF
DNA: TGTGCCAGCTCAAGGCTCCCAGGGGCGTCTGCAGATACGCAGTATTTT

size: .
V: TRBV12-5
D: TRBD2
J: TRBJ2-3
CDR3: CASGLAGGKEDTQYF
DNA: TGTGCTAGTGGTTTAGCGGGGGGGAAGGAAGATACGCAGTATTTT

size: .
V: TRBV7-2
D: .
J: TRBJ2-2
CDR3: CASSLEGRGNRELFF
DNA: TGTGCCAGCAGCTTAGAGGGTCGGGGGAACCGGGAGCTGTTTTTT

size: .
V: TRBV5-1
D: .
J: TRBJ2-3
CDR3: CASSWETDTQYF
DNA: TGCGCCAGCAGCTGGGAGACAGATACGCAGTATTTT

size: .
V: TRBV10-3
D: .
J: TRBJ1-1
CDR3: CAISEPRGTEAFF
DNA: TGTGCCATCAGTGAACCAAGGGGCACTGAAGCTTTCTTT

size: .
V: TRBV5-5
D: .
J: TRBJ2-7
CDR3: CASSPGVDAYEQYF
DNA: TGTGCCAGCAGCCCAGGGGTGGACGCCTACGAGCAGTACTTC

size: .
V: TRBV7-2
D: TRBD1
J: TRBJ2-3
CDR3: CASSQDRGRDTQYF
DNA: TGTGCCAGCAGCCAGGACAGGGGGCGAGATACGCAGTATTTT

size: .
V: TRBV25-1
D: .
J: TRBJ1-2
CDR3: CASSQTGTANGYTF
DNA: TGTGCCAGCAGCCAGACCGGGACGGCGAATGGCTACACCTTC

size: .
V: TRBV29-1
D: .
J: TRBJ2-7
CDR3: CSVHLGTSSSYEQYF
DNA: TGCAGCGTACACCTCGGGACTTCTAGCTCCTACGAGCAGTACTTC

size: .
V: TRBV5-1
D: TRBD2
J: TRBJ2-1
CDR3: CASSVGTSGGYAEQFF
DNA: TGCGCCAGCAGCGTCGGGACTAGCGGGGGCTATGCTGAGCAGTTCTTC